Listed below are T cell receptor beta chains from one sample, sequenced in a study of blood T cell repertoires in COVID-19. Sequenced by immunoSEQ multiplex PCR; TCRdb stores in-frame clones only, minus some. The repertoire holds some 300,000 clones, with about 86% as singletons. Sequencing input: peripheral blood. These receptors were obtained from a woman in her sixties or seventies with COVID-19, enrolled during active disease. CDR3s include the opening cysteine and the closing phenylalanine or tryptophan. D genes are given only for firm matches. Some rows have no size entry. The others give once, few or many, or a class for an expanded clone.

-,-,TRBV12-5,TRBJ2-6,CASGPTGNGANVLTF,TGTGCTAGTGGCCCAACAGGGAATGGGGCCAACGTCCTGACTTTC
TRBD2,-,TRBV5-1,TRBJ2-3,CASSLAGGSTDTQYF,TGCGCCAGCAGCTTGGCGGGGGGGAGCACAGATACGCAGTATTTT
-,few,TRBV18,TRBJ2-7,CASSPNREYEQYF,TGTGCCAGCTCACCAAACAGGGAATACGAGCAGTACTTC
TRBD1,-,TRBV30,TRBJ2-3,CAWEQGATDTQYF,TGTGCCTGGGAACAGGGGGCTACAGATACGCAGTATTTT
-,-,TRBV29-1,TRBJ2-3,CSVDSAGTDTQYF,TGCAGCGTTGACTCGGCAGGGACAGATACGCAGTATTTT
-,-,TRBV4-1,TRBJ2-3,CASSQAEDPTDTQYF,TGCGCCAGCAGCCAGGCGGAAGACCCCACAGATACGCAGTATTTT
TRBD2,-,TRBV3-1/TRBV3-2,TRBJ2-3,CASSQGRGGGPSDTQYF,TGTGCCAGCAGCCAAGGAAGAGGCGGGGGGCCCTCAGATACGCAGTATTTT
TRBD1,-,TRBV27,TRBJ1-5,CASRALRDRNQPQHF,TGTGCCAGCAGAGCTCTCCGGGACAGAAATCAGCCCCAGCATTTT
-,-,TRBV6-5,TRBJ1-5,CASSSGILQPQHF,TGTGCCAGCTCGTCCGGGATTCTCCAGCCCCAGCATTTT
-,-,TRBV2,TRBJ2-3,CASTGDTQYF,TGTGCCAGCACGGGTGACACGCAGTATTTT
-,-,TRBV28,TRBJ2-7,CASSLQFSYEQYF,TGTGCCAGCAGTTTACAGTTCTCCTACGAGCAGTACTTC
-,-,TRBV2,TRBJ2-3,CASSIRGADTQYF,TGTGCCAGCAGTATCAGGGGAGCAGATACGCAGTATTTT
-,-,TRBV19,TRBJ2-3,CASSIGVGRDTQYF,TGTGCCAGTAGTATCGGGGTTGGTAGGGATACGCAGTATTTT
TRBD1,-,TRBV7-9,TRBJ1-2,CASSFWDRGSYTF,TGTGCCAGCAGCTTTTGGGACAGGGGGAGCTACACCTTC
-,-,TRBV4-3,TRBJ2-3,CASSRRVGGPVDTQYF,TGCGCCAGCAGCCGGAGGGTGGGGGGGCCTGTAGATACGCAGTATTTT
TRBD1,-,TRBV7-7,TRBJ2-2,CASSLPGQGTGELFF,TGTGCCAGCAGCCTCCCGGGACAGGGCACCGGGGAGCTGTTTTTT
-,-,TRBV24-1,TRBJ2-7,CATSDPRTSYEQYF,TGTGCCACCAGTGACCCTCGTACTAGCTACGAGCAGTACTTC
-,-,TRBV5-4,TRBJ2-7,CASRTGTNPYEQYF,TGTGCCAGCAGGACCGGGACAAATCCCTACGAGCAGTACTTC
TRBD1,-,TRBV4-3,TRBJ1-2,CASSQAGTGVSGYTF,TGCGCCAGCAGCCAAGCTGGGACAGGGGTGAGTGGCTACACCTTC
-,-,TRBV21-1,TRBJ1-4,CATQDEGATNEKLFF,TGTGCCACCCAGGATGAGGGTGCAACTAATGAAAAACTGTTTTTT
TRBD1,-,TRBV27,TRBJ1-4,CASRRNRDREDEKLFF,TGTGCCAGCAGGAGGAACCGGGACAGGGAGGATGAAAAACTGTTTTTT
TRBD1,once,TRBV6-5,TRBJ2-7,CASSLTGADYEQYF,TGTGCCAGCAGCCTGACAGGGGCGGACTACGAGCAGTACTTC
-,-,TRBV12-3/TRBV12-4,TRBJ1-1,CASSFLQVGEAFF,TGTGCCAGCAGTTTCCTGCAGGTGGGTGAAGCTTTCTTT
TRBD2,-,TRBV10-3,TRBJ2-3,CAISEPPGLAGTDTQYF,TGTGCCATCAGTGAGCCACCGGGACTAGCGGGCACAGATACGCAGTATTTT
-,-,TRBV5-1,TRBJ1-1,CASNYLGDTEAFF,TGCGCCAGCAACTATTTAGGGGACACTGAAGCTTTCTTT
-,-,TRBV11-2,TRBJ1-1,CASSLGRVTPMKAFF,TGTGCCAGCAGCTTAGGGAGGGTAACGCCCATGAAAGCTTTCTTT
TRBD1,-,TRBV7-2,TRBJ2-5,CASSLRATGTMETQYF,TGTGCCAGCAGCTTAAGGGCGACAGGGACCATGGAGACCCAGTACTTC